This TCR beta chain was sequenced in a study of T cells in Graves' hyperthyroidism and ophthalmopathy. Study observations and caveats: Among clonotypes expanded in thyroid above 0.001, most were also found in blood. For ophthalmopathy, model prediction preceded onset by a median roughly 6.5 months.

Patients were excluded for uncontrolled infection, other autoimmune disease, pregnancy or lactation. This CDR3 is 13 amino acids long. The germline CDR1 and CDR2 sequences are SQVTM and ANQGSEA. To note about this clonotype: Its antigen is unidentified.

TCR beta CDR3 regions were amplified from RNA. HTBI primers were used for first-round RT-PCR of the TCR CDR3. TCRdb reprocessed the multiplex PCR reads via MiXCR and lists one record per CDR3 protein. The table lists approximately 420,000 distinct CDR3 sequences, just under 15% of them singletons. The gene calls are TRBV29-1 and TRBJ2-7; 7 nucleotides match TRBD1. The sample comprised blood. The receptor comes from a woman aged 25 to 39 with Graves' hyperthyroidism. The CDR3 DNA reads TGCAGAAGGGGGACAGACCCTTCCTACGAGCAGTACTTC. Translating it yields CRRGTDPSYEQYF.